One sample yielded the 16 T cell receptor beta chains listed below, sequenced in a study of T-cell reconstitution after alpha-beta-depleted transplantation in children. TCRbeta library construction was performed incorporating unique molecular identifiers. TCRdb called the PCR reads again in MiXCR, with one record for every CDR3 protein. The data show roughly 190,000 distinct CDR3 sequences, 13% to 15% seen once. The input for sequencing was PBMCs from the stem cell graft donor, taken from the stem cell graft. The receptors come from a human donor who donated a stem cell graft to a child with acute lymphoblastic leukemia.

The chain combines TRBV10-3 with TRBJ2-1, with 8 bases fitting TRBD2. The V segment lost 2 bases and the J segment 6 bases; nucleotides outside the gene matches: 6. This CDR3 has 15 residues. The germline gives CDR1 ENHRY, CDR2 SYGVKD. CDR3 DNA sequence: TGTGCCATCAGTGAGAAGGGACTAGTTCCCAATGAGCAGTTCTTC. This codes for CAISEKGLVPNEQFF.

There are many counts of this clonotype. As DNA, the CDR3 is TGTGCCAGCAGCTTAGAGATCGCCACTAATGAAAAACTGTTTTTT. Translating gives CASSLEIATNEKLFF. J is TRBJ1-4 and V is TRBV11-2; D unresolved. The CDR3 is 15 amino acids. V was shortened by 0 bases and J by 2 bases, with 7 bases between the two germline ends. Germline lookup yields CDR1 SGHAT and CDR2 FQNNGV.

This sequence joins TRBV5-1 and TRBJ2-7; D remains unclear. Germline values: CDR1 SGHRS, CDR2 YFSETQ. The ends were cut back, 2 bases at V and 0 bases at J, with 9 bases in the middle. The CDR3 extends over 14 amino acids. For the CDR3, the DNA is TGCGCCAGCAGCTTTACGGGCCTCTCCTACGAGCAGTACTTC. It translates to CASSFTGLSYEQYF.

This clonotype was seen many times. V and J are TRBV5-1 and TRBJ2-3, with 10 bases that match TRBD1. CDR3 size: 14 residues. The V gene end was trimmed by 4 bases and the J gene end by 5 bases; junction bases not matched to a gene: 4. From germline, CDR1 is SGHRS and CDR2 YFSETQ. The chain's CDR3 is CASSIGQGEDTQYF. CDR3 DNA sequence: TGCGCCAGCAGCATTGGACAGGGGGAAGATACGCAGTATTTT.

This clonotype was counted many times. This chain joins TRBV9 and TRBJ2-7, with D uncertain. The CDR3 is 15 amino acids. The V and J ends lost 0 bases and 2 bases respectively, with 12 bases between them. Germline V gene sequence: CDR1 SGDLS, CDR2 YYNGEE. CDR3 DNA: TGTGCCAGCAGCGTAGGTTGGGCCGCGACCTACGAGCAGTACTTC. This translates into CASSVGWAATYEQYF.

This clonotype was recorded at least ten times. The chain employs TRBV11-2 and TRBJ2-1; TRBD2 aligns across 12 bases. Per germline, CDR1 SGHAT and CDR2 FQNNGV. The V and J ends lost 5 bases and 11 bases, in that order; junction bases with no gene match: 10. CDR3 length: 15 amino acids. CDR3 DNA: TGTGCCAGCAGCATGGGACTAGCGGGCCACCAAAAGCAGTTCTTC. It encodes CASSMGLAGHQKQFF.

Regarding this clonotype: At one end, the junction sequence differs from germline, possibly due to a read error. The CDR3 DNA reads as TGTGCTAGCAGCTGGACAGGGACGGGTGAGCAGTTCTTC. This gives the protein CASSWTGTGEQFF. This chain joins TRBV7-7 and TRBJ2-1; 8 positions agree with TRBD1. Germline-derived CDR1 and CDR2 are SSHAT and FNYEAQ (reference sequence). The CDR3 contains 13 residues.

This chain joins TRBV29-1 and TRBJ1-4, with 8 bases that match TRBD1. From germline, CDR1 is SQVTM and CDR2 ANQGSEA. CDR3 length equals 16 residues. V lost 6 bases to trimming and J lost 5 bases; unmatched junction nucleotides: 14. Written as DNA, the CDR3 is TGCAGCGTAAAGGGTCTCCAGGGGGCGGCAAATGAAAAACTGTTTTTT. Amino acid sequence: CSVKGLQGAANEKLFF.

This clonotype was detected many times. V is TRBV12-3 or TRBV12-4 and J is TRBJ1-5, with 10 nucleotides matching TRBD1. CDR3 size: 14 residues. Unmatched junction bases numbered 6, after V lost 7 bases and J lost 6 bases. The CDR3 reads CASTTGTGVQPQHF. CDR3 nucleotides: TGTGCCAGCACCACCGGGACAGGGGTTCAGCCCCAGCATTTT.

This clonotype has at least ten counts. The genes are TRBV12-3 or TRBV12-4 and TRBJ2-2; 8 positions agree with TRBD1. With 3 bases clipped from V and 1 base from J, the junction kept 7 bases outside the gene matches. The CDR3 spans 17 residues. DNA for the CDR3: TGTGCCAGCAGTTTTAATTATGACAGGGGGAACACCGGGGAGCTGTTTTTT. Protein sequence: CASSFNYDRGNTGELFF.

This clonotype was observed once. The gene calls are TRBV12-5 and TRBJ1-1; D might be TRBD1 (5 bases). Trimming pared 4 bases from V and 1 base from J, leaving 10 bases between. The germline CDR1 and CDR2 sequences are LGHNT and FRNRAP. There are 14 residues in the CDR3. Here the CDR3 DNA reads TGTGCTAGTGGTTCAGGGACGTCGAACACTGAAGCTTTCTTT. It codes for CASGSGTSNTEAFF.

This clonotype has just a few counts. The rearrangement links TRBV12-3 or TRBV12-4 to TRBJ2-7; 12 bases align to TRBD2. Unmatched junction bases numbered 13, after V lost 3 bases and J lost 4 bases. The CDR3 extends over 18 amino acids. CDR3 amino acids: CASSFYSSTSGRTYEQYF. The CDR3 DNA sequence: TGTGCCAGCAGTTTTTACAGCTCCACTAGCGGGAGGACGTACGAGCAGTACTTC.

With respect to this clonotype: One junction end disagrees with the germline gene, perhaps due to a read error. The chain uses TRBV29-1 and TRBJ2-3; 7 bases agree with TRBD2. Per germline, CDR1 SQVTM and CDR2 ANQGSEA. This CDR3 has 10 amino acids. The CDR3 loop reads CSVASLREGF. CDR3 bases: TGCAGCGTTGCGAGCTTAAGGGAGGGTTTT.

The rearrangement links TRBV10-3 to TRBJ1-2; tentative D call: TRBD1 (5 bases). CDR1 ENHRY and CDR2 SYGVKD come from the germline V gene. The CDR3 spans 14 residues. Trimming removed 4 bases from V and 11 bases from J, with 20 bases in between. CDR3 loop: CAISAEVRDQLYTF. In DNA, the CDR3 is TGTGCCATCAGTGCGGAGGTCCGGGACCAACTGTACACCTTC.

Ten or more counts support this clonotype. This rearrangement joins TRBV11-2 to TRBJ1-4; no firm D call. V shed 4 bases and J shed 0 bases, with 18 bases lying between them. CDR3 length: 18 residues. CDR1 and CDR2 from the germline V gene are SGHAT and FQNNGV. The CDR3 DNA reads TGTGCCAGCAGCTCCGGCATTACCCCCAGAGCAACTAATGAAAAACTGTTTTTT. Amino acids: CASSSGITPRATNEKLFF.

V gene TRBV5-4 combines with J gene TRBJ2-5, with 11 nucleotides matching TRBD2. Germline assignment: CDR1 SGHNT and CDR2 YYREEE (reference sequence). The V segment lost 6 bases and the J segment 5 bases; nucleotides outside the gene matches: 12. The CDR3 is 16 residues long. CDR3 sequence reads: CASNPGTSGRGETQYF. CDR3 nucleotides: TGTGCCAGCAACCCTGGGACTAGCGGACGGGGGGAGACCCAGTACTTC.